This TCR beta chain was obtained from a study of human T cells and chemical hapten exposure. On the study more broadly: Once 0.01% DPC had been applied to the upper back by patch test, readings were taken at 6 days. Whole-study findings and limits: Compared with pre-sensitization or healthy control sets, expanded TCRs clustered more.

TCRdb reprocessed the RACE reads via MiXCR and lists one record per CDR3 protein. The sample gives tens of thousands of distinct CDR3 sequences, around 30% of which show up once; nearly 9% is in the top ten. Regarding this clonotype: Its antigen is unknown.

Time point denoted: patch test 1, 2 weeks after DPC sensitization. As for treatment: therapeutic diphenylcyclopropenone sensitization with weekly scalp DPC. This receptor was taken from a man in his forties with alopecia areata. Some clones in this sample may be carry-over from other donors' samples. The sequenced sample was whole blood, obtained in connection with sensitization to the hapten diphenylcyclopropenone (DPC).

In DNA form, the CDR3 reads TGTGCCAGCAGCTTAGGTATTACTGGGCCTTACGAGCAGTACTTC. Its translation is CASSLGITGPYEQYF. This sequence joins TRBV7-3 and TRBJ2-7; D remains unclear. V was clipped by 2 bases and J by 4 bases, with 15 bases between them. The germline gives CDR1 SGHTA, CDR2 FQGTGA. The CDR3 is 15 residues long.